These T cell receptor beta chains were read from a single sample in a study of blood T cell repertoires in COVID-19. TCRdb's copy holds only in-frame clones and misses some; the assay was immunoSEQ multiplex PCR. Of roughly 200,000 clones in the sample, about 88% were seen once. The sequenced sample consisted of peripheral blood. All receptors come from a woman in her fifties or sixties with COVID-19, enrolled during active disease. The CDR3 runs from the conserved cysteine through the conserved F or W. Each record gives: D gene, clone size, V gene, J gene, CDR3 protein, CDR3 DNA. The D gene is left open where the match is weak. Size is stated for part of the rows, as once, few or many counts, or as a class when the clone is expanded.

d_call: -; clone_size: -; v_call: TRBV19; j_call: TRBJ1-1; cdr3_aa: CASSPQLAANTEAFF; cdr3_nt: TGTGCCAGTAGTCCCCAATTAGCTGCAAACACTGAAGCTTTCTTT
d_call: TRBD1; clone_size: once; v_call: TRBV19; j_call: TRBJ1-1; cdr3_aa: CASKGGGHMNTEAFF; cdr3_nt: TGTGCCAGTAAAGGGGGCGGTCACATGAACACTGAAGCTTTCTTT
d_call: -; clone_size: -; v_call: TRBV9; j_call: TRBJ2-5; cdr3_aa: CASSVRGAETQYF; cdr3_nt: TGTGCCTCCAGCGTCCGCGGGGCAGAGACCCAGTACTTC
d_call: TRBD1; clone_size: -; v_call: TRBV4-3; j_call: TRBJ1-5; cdr3_aa: CASSQEGGRNQPQHF; cdr3_nt: TGCGCCAGCAGCCAAGAAGGGGGCAGAAATCAGCCCCAGCATTTT
d_call: TRBD2; clone_size: -; v_call: TRBV5-6; j_call: TRBJ2-7; cdr3_aa: CASSLTSVAKQYF; cdr3_nt: TGTGCCAGCAGCTTGACTAGCGTGGCGAAACAGTACTTC
d_call: -; clone_size: few; v_call: TRBV6-1; j_call: TRBJ1-5; cdr3_aa: CASSEAAGRAQHF; cdr3_nt: TGTGCCAGCAGTGAAGCCGCGGGGCGGGCCCAGCATTTT
d_call: -; clone_size: -; v_call: TRBV6-5; j_call: TRBJ2-4; cdr3_aa: CASSYSSGVAKNIQYF; cdr3_nt: TGTGCCAGCAGTTACTCCTCAGGGGTGGCCAAAAACATTCAGTACTTC
d_call: TRBD1; clone_size: -; v_call: TRBV18; j_call: TRBJ2-3; cdr3_aa: CASSLRDRATDTQYF; cdr3_nt: TGTGCCAGCTCACTCCGGGACAGGGCCACAGATACGCAGTATTTT
d_call: TRBD1; clone_size: -; v_call: TRBV5-1; j_call: TRBJ2-4; cdr3_aa: CASSPRQGGNIQYF; cdr3_nt: TGCGCCAGCAGCCCCCGACAGGGTGGAAACATTCAGTACTTC
d_call: TRBD2; clone_size: -; v_call: TRBV19; j_call: TRBJ2-3; cdr3_aa: CASSIAGGGTDTQYF; cdr3_nt: TGTGCCAGTAGTATTGCCGGGGGAGGGACAGATACGCAGTATTTT
d_call: TRBD1; clone_size: few; v_call: TRBV7-3; j_call: TRBJ2-1; cdr3_aa: CASSLTGNEQFF; cdr3_nt: TGTGCCAGCAGCCTGACAGGGAATGAGCAGTTCTTC
d_call: -; clone_size: -; v_call: TRBV27; j_call: TRBJ2-2; cdr3_aa: CASSTQGFANTGELFF; cdr3_nt: TGTGCCAGCAGTACTCAGGGATTCGCGAACACCGGGGAGCTGTTTTTT
d_call: TRBD1; clone_size: -; v_call: TRBV3-1/TRBV3-2; j_call: TRBJ2-1; cdr3_aa: CASSRRQGVSYNEQFF; cdr3_nt: TGTGCCAGCAGCCGTCGACAGGGGGTCTCCTACAATGAGCAGTTCTTC
d_call: TRBD1; clone_size: -; v_call: TRBV5-4; j_call: TRBJ1-4; cdr3_aa: CASSLPKDRVNEKLFF; cdr3_nt: TGTGCCAGCAGCTTGCCGAAGGACAGGGTTAATGAAAAACTGTTTTTT
d_call: TRBD1; clone_size: -; v_call: TRBV14; j_call: TRBJ2-1; cdr3_aa: CASSPLEGQTLNEQFF; cdr3_nt: TGTGCCAGCAGCCCTCTAGAGGGACAGACTCTAAATGAGCAGTTCTTC
d_call: -; clone_size: -; v_call: TRBV29-1; j_call: TRBJ1-6; cdr3_aa: CSVRELSNSPLHF; cdr3_nt: TGCAGCGTTCGGGAGCTCAGTAATTCACCCCTCCACTTT